The clone carrying this TCR beta chain has just a few counts. CDR3 length: 15 amino acids. J lost 7 bases, V lost 5 bases, and 10 bases had no gene match. Germline V gene lookup returns CDR1 SGHNT and CDR2 YENEEA. Original data processing: Estimation of nucleated cell counts relied on the amplification of reference gene primers. TCRdb keeps only in-frame clones here, not all; method: immunoSEQ multiplex PCR. V and J calls plus clone size are reproduced from that table; the DNA served to infer D and trimming. The sample consists of approximately 350,000 clones, 75% to 90% of them appearing once. This sample is drawn from a study of blood T cell repertoires in COVID-19. About the study: The study drew acute and convalescent COVID-19 samples from the United States, Italy and Spain. T cells, B-cell-depleted T cells, or PBMCs supplied cDNA or gDNA.

The Seattle site enrolled patients during active infection and followed them longitudinally. The sequence was collected from a woman aged 55-70 years with COVID-19, enrolled during active disease. This sequence joins TRBV11-3 and TRBJ1-5; 8 positions agree with TRBD1. Sequenced material: peripheral blood. CDR3 loop: CASSLLRQGNQPQHF. In DNA, the CDR3 is TGTGCCAGCAGCCTCCTGAGACAGGGGAACCAGCCCCAGCATTTT.